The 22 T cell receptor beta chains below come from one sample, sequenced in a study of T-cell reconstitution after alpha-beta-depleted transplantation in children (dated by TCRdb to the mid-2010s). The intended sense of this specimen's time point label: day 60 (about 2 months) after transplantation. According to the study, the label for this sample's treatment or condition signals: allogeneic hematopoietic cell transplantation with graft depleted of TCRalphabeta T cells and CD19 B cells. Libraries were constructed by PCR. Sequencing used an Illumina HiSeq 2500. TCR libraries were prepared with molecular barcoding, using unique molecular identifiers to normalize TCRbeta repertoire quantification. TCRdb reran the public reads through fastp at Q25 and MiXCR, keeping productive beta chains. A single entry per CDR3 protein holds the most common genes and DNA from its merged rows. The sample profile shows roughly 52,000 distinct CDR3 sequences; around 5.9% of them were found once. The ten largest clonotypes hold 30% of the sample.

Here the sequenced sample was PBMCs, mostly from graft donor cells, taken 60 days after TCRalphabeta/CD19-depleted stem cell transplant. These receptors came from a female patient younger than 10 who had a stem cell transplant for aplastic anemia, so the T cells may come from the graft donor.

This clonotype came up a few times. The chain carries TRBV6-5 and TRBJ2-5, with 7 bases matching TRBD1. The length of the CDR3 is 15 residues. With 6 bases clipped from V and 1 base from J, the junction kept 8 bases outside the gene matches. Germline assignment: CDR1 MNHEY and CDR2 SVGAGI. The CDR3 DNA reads TGTGCCAGCAGCACAACAGGGGCCCTCCAAGAGACCCAGTACTTC. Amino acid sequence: CASSTTGALQETQYF.

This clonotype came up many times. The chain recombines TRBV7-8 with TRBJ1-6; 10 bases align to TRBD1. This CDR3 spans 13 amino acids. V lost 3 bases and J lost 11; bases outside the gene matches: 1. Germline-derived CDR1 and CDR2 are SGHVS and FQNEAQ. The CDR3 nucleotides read TGTGCCAGCAGCTTGGGACAGGGGACACCCCTCCACTTT. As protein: CASSLGQGTPLHF. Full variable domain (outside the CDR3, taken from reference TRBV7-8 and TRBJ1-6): GAGVSQSPRYKVAKRGQDVALRCDPISGHVSLFWYQQALGQGPEFLTYFQNEAQLDKSGLPSDRFFAERPEGSVSTLKIQRTQQEDSAVYLCASSLGQGTPLHFGNGTRLTVT.

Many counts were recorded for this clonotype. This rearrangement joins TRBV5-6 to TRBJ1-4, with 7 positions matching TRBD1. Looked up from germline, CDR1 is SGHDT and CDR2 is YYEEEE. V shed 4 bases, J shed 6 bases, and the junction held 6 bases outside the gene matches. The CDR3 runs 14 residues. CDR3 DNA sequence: TGTGCCAGCAGCCGGACAGGTTCGGATGAAAAACTGTTTTTT. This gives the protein CASSRTGSDEKLFF.

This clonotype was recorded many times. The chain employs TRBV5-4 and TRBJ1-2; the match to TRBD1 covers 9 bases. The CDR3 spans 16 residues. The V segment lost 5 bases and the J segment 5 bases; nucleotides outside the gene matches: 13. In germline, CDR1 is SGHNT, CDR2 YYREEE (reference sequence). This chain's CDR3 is CASSQSGDRAGYGYTF. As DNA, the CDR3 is TGTGCCAGCAGTCAGAGTGGGGACAGGGCTGGGTATGGCTACACCTTC. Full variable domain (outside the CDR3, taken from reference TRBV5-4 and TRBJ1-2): ETGVTQSPTHLIKTRGQQVTLRCSSQSGHNTVSWYQQALGQGPQFIFQYYREEENGRGNFPPRFSGLQFPNYSSELNVNALELDDSALYLCASSQSGDRAGYGYTFGSGTRLTVV.

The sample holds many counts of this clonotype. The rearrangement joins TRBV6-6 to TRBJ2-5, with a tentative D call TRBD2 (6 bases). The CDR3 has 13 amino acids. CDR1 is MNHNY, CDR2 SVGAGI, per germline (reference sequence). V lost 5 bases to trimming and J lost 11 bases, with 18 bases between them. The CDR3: CASSGMGLPLQYF. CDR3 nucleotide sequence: TGTGCCAGCAGTGGAATGGGACTCCCCCTGCAGTACTTC.

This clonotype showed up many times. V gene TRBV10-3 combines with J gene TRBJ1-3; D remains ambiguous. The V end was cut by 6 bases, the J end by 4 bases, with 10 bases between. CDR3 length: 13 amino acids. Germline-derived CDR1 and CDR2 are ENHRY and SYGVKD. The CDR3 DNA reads TGTGCCATCAGGGTTCACAGCGGAAACACCATATATTTT. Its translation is CAIRVHSGNTIYF.

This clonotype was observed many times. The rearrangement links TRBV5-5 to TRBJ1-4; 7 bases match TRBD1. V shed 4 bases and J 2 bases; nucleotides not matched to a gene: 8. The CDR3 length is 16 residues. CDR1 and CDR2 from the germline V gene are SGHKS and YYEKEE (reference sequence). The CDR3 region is CASSRSGTVTNEKLFF. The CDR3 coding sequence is TGTGCCAGCAGCCGATCCGGGACAGTTACTAATGAAAAACTGTTTTTT. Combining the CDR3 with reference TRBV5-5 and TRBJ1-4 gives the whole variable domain DAGVTQSPTHLIKTRGQQVTLRCSPISGHKSVSWYQQVLGQGPQFIFQYYEKEERGRGNFPDRFSARQFPNYSSELNVNALLLGDSALYLCASSRSGTVTNEKLFFGSGTQLSVL.

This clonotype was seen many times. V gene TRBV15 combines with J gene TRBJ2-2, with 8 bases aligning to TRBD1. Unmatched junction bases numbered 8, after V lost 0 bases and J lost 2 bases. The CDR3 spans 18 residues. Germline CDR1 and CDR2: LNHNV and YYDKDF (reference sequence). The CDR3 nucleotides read TGTGCCACCAGCAGAGATCCCCGGACAGGGATTAACACCGGGGAGCTGTTTTTT. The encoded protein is CATSRDPRTGINTGELFF.

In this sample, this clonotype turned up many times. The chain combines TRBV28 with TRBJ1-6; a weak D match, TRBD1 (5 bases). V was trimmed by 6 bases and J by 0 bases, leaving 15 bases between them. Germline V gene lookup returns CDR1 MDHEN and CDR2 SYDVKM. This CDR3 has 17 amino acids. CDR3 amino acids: CASRPRQPSSYNSPLHF. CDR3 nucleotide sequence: TGTGCCAGCAGGCCTAGACAGCCGAGCTCCTATAATTCACCCCTCCACTTT.

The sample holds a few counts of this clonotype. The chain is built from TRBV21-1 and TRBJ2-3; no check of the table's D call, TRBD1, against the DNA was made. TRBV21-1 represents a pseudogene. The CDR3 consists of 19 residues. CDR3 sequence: CASSKEGTGTPISTDTQYF. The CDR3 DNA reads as TGTGCCAGCAGCAAAGAGGGGACAGGTACACCAATTAGCACAGATACGCAGTATTTT.

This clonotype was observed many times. DNA of the CDR3: TGCAGTGCTCTACTAGGGGGCATAGGAGATACGCAGTATTTT. The encoded protein is CSALLGGIGDTQYF. V usage is TRBV20-1 and J usage is TRBJ2-3; 7 bases line up with TRBD1. The CDR3 loop spans 14 amino acids. Germline-derived CDR1 and CDR2 are DFQATT and SNEGSKA (reference sequence). The V gene end was trimmed by 5 bases and the J gene end by 5 bases; junction bases not matched to a gene: 10.

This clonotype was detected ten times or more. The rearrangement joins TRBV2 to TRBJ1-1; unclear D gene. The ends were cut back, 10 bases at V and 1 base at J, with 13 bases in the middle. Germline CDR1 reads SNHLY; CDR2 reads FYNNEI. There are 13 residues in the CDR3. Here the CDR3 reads CATSLRANTEAFF. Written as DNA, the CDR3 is TGTGCCACCTCTCTAAGGGCGAACACTGAAGCTTTCTTT.

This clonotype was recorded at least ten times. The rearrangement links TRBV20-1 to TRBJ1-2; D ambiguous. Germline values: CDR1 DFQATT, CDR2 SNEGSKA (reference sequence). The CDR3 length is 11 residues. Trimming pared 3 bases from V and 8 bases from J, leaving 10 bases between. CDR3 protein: CSARMALGYTF. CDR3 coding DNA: TGCAGTGCTAGGATGGCCCTCGGCTACACCTTC.

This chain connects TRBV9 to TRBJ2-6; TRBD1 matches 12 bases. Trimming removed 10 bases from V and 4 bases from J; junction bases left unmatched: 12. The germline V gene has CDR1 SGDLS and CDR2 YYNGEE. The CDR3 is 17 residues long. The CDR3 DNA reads TGTGCCGCGGAGCGGGGACAGGGGGCGGCGGGGGCCAACGTCCTGACTTTC. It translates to CAAERGQGAAGANVLTF.

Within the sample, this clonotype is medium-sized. The CDR3 reads CSARDTGVWYNEQFF. CDR3 coding DNA: TGCAGTGCTAGAGATACAGGGGTTTGGTACAATGAGCAGTTCTTC. This chain uses TRBV20-1 with TRBJ2-1; 7 bases are shared with TRBD1. The CDR3 consists of 15 residues. CDR1 is DFQATT, CDR2 SNEGSKA, per germline (reference sequence). After removal of 0 bases from V and 4 bases from J, the junction contained 6 bases not matched to a gene.

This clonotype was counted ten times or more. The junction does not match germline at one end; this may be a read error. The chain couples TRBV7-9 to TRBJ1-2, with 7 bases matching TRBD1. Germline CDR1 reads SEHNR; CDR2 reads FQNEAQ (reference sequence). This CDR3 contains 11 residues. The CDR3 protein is CASSLWGDSFF. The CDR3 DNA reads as TGTGCCAGCAGCTTATGGGGGGACAGCTTCTTC.

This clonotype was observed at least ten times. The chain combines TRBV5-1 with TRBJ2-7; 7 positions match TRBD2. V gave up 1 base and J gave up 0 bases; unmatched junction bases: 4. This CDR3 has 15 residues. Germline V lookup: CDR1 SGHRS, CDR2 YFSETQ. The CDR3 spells CASSLLAGASYEQYF. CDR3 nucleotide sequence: TGCGCCAGCAGCTTGTTGGCGGGAGCCTCCTACGAGCAGTACTTC. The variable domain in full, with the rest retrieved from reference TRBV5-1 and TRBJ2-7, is KAGVTQTPRYLIKTRGQQVTLSCSPISGHRSVSWYQQTPGQGLQFLFEYFSETQRNKGNFPGRFSGRQFSNSRSEMNVSTLELGDSALYLCASSLLAGASYEQYFGPGTRLTVT.

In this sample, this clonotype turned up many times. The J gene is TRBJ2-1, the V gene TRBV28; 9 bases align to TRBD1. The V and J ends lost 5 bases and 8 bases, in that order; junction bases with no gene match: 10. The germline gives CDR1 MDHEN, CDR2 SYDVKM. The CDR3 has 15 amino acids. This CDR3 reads CASSPQGTGRDEQFF. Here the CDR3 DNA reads TGTGCCAGCAGTCCCCAGGGGACAGGGAGAGATGAGCAGTTCTTC.

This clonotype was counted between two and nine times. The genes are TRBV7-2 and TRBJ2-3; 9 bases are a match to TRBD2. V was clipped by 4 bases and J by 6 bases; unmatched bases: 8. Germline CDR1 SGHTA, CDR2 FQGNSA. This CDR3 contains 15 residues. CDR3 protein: CASSYLGAGGDTQYF. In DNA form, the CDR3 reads TGTGCCAGCAGCTACTTGGGCGCGGGGGGGGATACGCAGTATTTT.

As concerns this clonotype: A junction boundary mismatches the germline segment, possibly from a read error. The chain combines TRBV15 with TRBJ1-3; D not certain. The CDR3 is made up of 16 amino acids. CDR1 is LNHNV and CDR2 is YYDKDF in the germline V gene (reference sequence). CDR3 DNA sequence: TGTGCCACCACCAGAGAGCCAGTGTACTCTGGAAACACCATATATTTT. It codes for CATTREPVYSGNTIYF.

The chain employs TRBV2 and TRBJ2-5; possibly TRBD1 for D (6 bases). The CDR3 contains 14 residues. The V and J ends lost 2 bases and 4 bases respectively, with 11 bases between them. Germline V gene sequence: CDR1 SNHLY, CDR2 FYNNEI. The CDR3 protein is CASSEFGRGETQYF. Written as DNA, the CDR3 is TGTGCCAGCAGTGAATTCGGCAGGGGAGAGACCCAGTACTTC.

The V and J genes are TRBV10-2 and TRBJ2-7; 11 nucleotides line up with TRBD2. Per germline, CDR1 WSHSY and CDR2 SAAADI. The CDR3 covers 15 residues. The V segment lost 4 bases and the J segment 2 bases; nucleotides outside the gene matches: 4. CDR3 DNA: TGCGCCAGCAGTGCTCGACTAGCGGGACCCTACGAGCAGTACTTC. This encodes CASSARLAGPYEQYF.